This TCR beta chain derives from a study of type 1 and type 2 diabetes patients. The germline gives CDR1 MGHDK, CDR2 SYGVNS. V dropped 6 bases and J dropped 11; count of bases not matched to a gene: 7. The length of the CDR3 is 13 residues. In this sample, this clonotype turned up once. This sequence may be a read error, since a much larger clone differs from it by one base. Genomic DNA was the PCR template. Multiplex PCR with 30 forward and 13 reverse primers amplified the TCR beta CDR3. TCRdb redid the calling of the multiplex PCR reads with MiXCR, one entry per CDR3 protein. The table includes a few hundred thousand distinct CDR3 sequences, more than 40% detected once.

This receptor was taken from a man aged 18-30 years with type 2 diabetes. This chain connects TRBV25-1 to TRBJ1-6; 7 positions agree with TRBD1. Source material: peripheral blood mononuclear cells (PBMCs). The CDR3 here is CASRDRANPPLHF. The CDR3 bases are TGTGCCAGCAGAGACAGGGCGAATCCACCCCTCCACTTT. Filled out from reference TRBV25-1 and TRBJ1-6, the complete variable domain reads EADIYQTPRYLVIGTGKKITLECSQTMGHDKMYWYQQDPGMELHLIHYSYGVNSTEKGDLSSESTVSRIRTEHFPLTLESARPSHTSQYLCASRDRANPPLHFGNGTRLTVT.